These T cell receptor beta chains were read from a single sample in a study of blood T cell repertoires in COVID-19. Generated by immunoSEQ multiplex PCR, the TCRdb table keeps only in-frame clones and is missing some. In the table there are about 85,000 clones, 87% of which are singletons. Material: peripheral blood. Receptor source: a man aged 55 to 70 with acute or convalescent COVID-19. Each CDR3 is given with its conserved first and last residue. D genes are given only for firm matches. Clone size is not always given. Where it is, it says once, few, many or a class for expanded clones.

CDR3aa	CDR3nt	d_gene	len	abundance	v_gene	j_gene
CASSLRPDMYNSPLHF	TGTGCCAGCAGCTTACGGCCAGACATGTATAATTCACCCCTCCACTTT	-	16	-	TRBV7-2	TRBJ1-6
CASPGGPGGTEAFF	TGTGCCAGCCCAGGGGGGCCGGGCGGCACTGAAGCTTTCTTT	TRBD1	14	-	TRBV28	TRBJ1-1
CASKGDYEQYF	TGTGCCAGCAAGGGGGACTACGAGCAGTACTTC	-	11	-	TRBV19	TRBJ2-7
CASSLSNNQETQYF	TGTGCCAGCAGCTTAAGTAATAACCAAGAGACCCAGTACTTC	-	14	-	TRBV7-3	TRBJ2-5
CATSRDASQETQYF	TGTGCCACCAGCAGAGATGCTAGCCAAGAGACCCAGTACTTC	-	14	-	TRBV15	TRBJ2-5
CASGNGGSTNEKLFF	TGTGCCAGCGGGAACGGAGGATCAACTAATGAAAAACTGTTTTTT	-	15	-	TRBV2	TRBJ1-4
CASSPGAGNTDTQYF	TGTGCCAGCTCACCAGGGGCGGGGAACACAGATACGCAGTATTTT	-	15	-	TRBV18	TRBJ2-3
CASSKSAGQRGEKLFF	TGTGCCAGCAGTAAATCTGCTGGGCAGCGGGGTGAAAAACTGTTTTTT	-	16	once	TRBV7-2	TRBJ1-4
CASSQDTGSNYGYTF	TGCGCCAGCAGCCAAGATACAGGGTCTAACTATGGCTACACCTTC	-	15	-	TRBV4-3	TRBJ1-2
CASSQEMQGWGTEAFF	TGTGCCAGCAGCCAAGAGATGCAGGGATGGGGCACTGAAGCTTTCTTT	-	16	-	TRBV3-1/TRBV3-2	TRBJ1-1
CASSGSYNSPLHF	TGTGCCAGTTCAGGGTCCTATAATTCACCCCTCCACTTT	-	13	-	TRBV27	TRBJ1-6
CAWNREQSYNSPLHF	TGTGCCTGGAATCGAGAACAGTCATATAATTCACCCCTCCACTTT	-	15	once	TRBV30	TRBJ1-6
CASSQVGTGKETQYF	TGCGCCAGCAGCCAAGTTGGGACAGGGAAAGAGACCCAGTACTTC	TRBD1	15	few	TRBV4-3	TRBJ2-5
CSASDTGLNTEAFF	TGCAGTGCTAGTGATACGGGTTTGAACACTGAAGCTTTCTTT	-	14	-	TRBV20-1	TRBJ1-1
CASSLGSTPTGELFF	TGTGCCAGCAGCTTAGGGTCGACTCCGACCGGGGAGCTGTTTTTT	-	15	-	TRBV7-2	TRBJ2-2
CASSQEGLAGGRETQYF	TGCGCCAGCAGCCAAGAAGGCCTAGCGGGGGGTCGGGAGACCCAGTACTTC	TRBD2	17	-	TRBV4-3	TRBJ2-5
CASSPNGDRGLGGYTF	TGTGCCAGCAGCCCTAACGGGGACAGGGGGCTGGGGGGCTACACCTTC	TRBD1	16	-	TRBV5-6	TRBJ1-2
CASSEGTVPRETQYF	TGTGCCAGCAGTGAGGGGACAGTCCCAAGAGAGACCCAGTACTTC	TRBD1	15	few	TRBV2	TRBJ2-5
CASSFRTGELFF	TGTGCCAGCAGCTTCAGGACCGGGGAGCTGTTTTTT	-	12	-	TRBV11-3	TRBJ2-2
CAWIKEGYTTGELFF	TGTGCCTGGATCAAAGAGGGATACACGACCGGGGAGCTGTTTTTT	-	15	-	TRBV30	TRBJ2-2
CASSFQGQGPNQPQHF	TGTGCCAGCAGCTTCCAGGGACAGGGACCCAATCAGCCCCAGCATTTT	TRBD1	16	few	TRBV5-6	TRBJ1-5
CASSLTGSYGYTF	TGTGCCAGCAGCTTGACAGGGAGCTATGGCTACACCTTC	-	13	once	TRBV5-6	TRBJ1-2
CASSLTQGYEQYF	TGTGCCAGCAGCTTGACACAGGGGTACGAGCAGTACTTC	TRBD1	13	-	TRBV5-4	TRBJ2-7
CASSISRDRGVGYTF	TGTGCCAGCAGCATCTCCCGGGACAGGGGTGTTGGCTACACCTTC	TRBD1	15	-	TRBV7-2	TRBJ1-2
CASSLVGTVNSPLHF	TGTGCCAGCAGCTTGGTGGGGACAGTTAATTCACCCCTCCACTTT	TRBD1	15	-	TRBV5-4	TRBJ1-6
CASIPGQGNGYTF	TGTGCCAGTATCCCGGGACAGGGGAATGGCTACACCTTC	TRBD1	13	-	TRBV19	TRBJ1-2
CASSSGGLRVYEQYF	TGTGCCAGCAGTTCAGGGGGCCTTAGGGTCTACGAGCAGTACTTC	TRBD1	15	-	TRBV27	TRBJ2-7
CAWRLTGTNYGYTF	TGTGCCTGGAGGTTGACAGGGACTAACTATGGCTACACCTTC	TRBD1	14	-	TRBV30	TRBJ1-2
CASSLAGPEAFF	TGTGCCAGCAGCTTAGCAGGGCCCGAAGCTTTCTTT	-	12	few	TRBV11-2	TRBJ1-1
CASSLGSGGSTDTQYF	TGTGCCAGCAGCTTAGGTAGCGGGGGCAGCACAGATACGCAGTATTTT	TRBD2	16	-	TRBV7-9	TRBJ2-3
CASSVQGQETQYF	TGTGCCAGCAGTGTACAGGGCCAAGAGACCCAGTACTTC	-	13	-	TRBV6-2/TRBV6-3	TRBJ2-5
CATSRDVGDEQYF	TGTGCCACCAGCAGAGATGTGGGCGACGAGCAGTACTTC	-	13	-	TRBV15	TRBJ2-7
CASRRQGMNTEAFF	TGTGCCAGCAGGCGACAGGGAATGAACACTGAAGCTTTCTTT	TRBD1	14	-	TRBV25-1	TRBJ1-1
CASNTGTGGLTGYTF	TGTGCCAGTAATACCGGGACAGGGGGCCTTACGGGCTACACCTTC	TRBD1	15	-	TRBV6-5	TRBJ1-2
CASSEQDYRGGKNIQYF	TGTGCCAGCAGTGAACAGGATTACAGGGGGGGCAAAAACATTCAGTACTTC	-	17	-	TRBV6-1	TRBJ2-4
CASSLVRSSGNTIYF	TGTGCCAGCAGCTTGGTCAGATCCTCTGGAAACACCATATATTTT	-	15	-	TRBV5-6	TRBJ1-3
CASSQVLADTQYF	TGTGCCAGCAGCCAAGTCCTAGCAGATACGCAGTATTTT	-	13	-	TRBV3-1/TRBV3-2	TRBJ2-3
CASSLGSGGEGYTF	TGTGCCAGCAGCTTAGGGTCAGGGGGAGAAGGCTACACCTTC	TRBD1	14	-	TRBV11-2	TRBJ1-2
CASSLRQPNEKLFF	TGCGCCAGCAGCCTGAGACAGCCTAATGAAAAACTGTTTTTT	-	14	-	TRBV5-1	TRBJ1-4
CATRPVGQGTEAFF	TGTGCCACCCGACCCGTAGGGCAGGGCACTGAAGCTTTCTTT	-	14	-	TRBV15	TRBJ1-1
CASSPHRQDTTEAFF	TGTGCCAGTAGTCCCCACCGCCAGGATACCACTGAAGCTTTCTTT	-	15	-	TRBV19	TRBJ1-1
CASSRSRGRGNTIYF	TGTGCCAGCAGTCGCTCCAGGGGGCGAGGAAACACCATATATTTT	TRBD1	15	-	TRBV14	TRBJ1-3
CASSYIPSGATTDTQYF	TGTGCCAGCAGTTACATTCCTAGCGGGGCTACCACAGATACGCAGTATTTT	TRBD2	17	-	TRBV6-2/TRBV6-3	TRBJ2-3